This TCR beta chain is from a study of regulatory T cells in long-lasting Graves disease. The study, taken as a whole, reports: Analyses excluded thyroid tissue, covering peripheral blood alone. Because few samples were included, accuracy may have been lower.

This clonotype was counted at least ten times. Its antigen is undetermined. The time point: newly diagnosed GD, antithyroid drugs for less than 3 months. The TCR library was prepared using RNA isolated from PBMCs. The CDR3 has 16 residues. Germline CDR1 reads DFQATT; CDR2 reads SNEGSKA (reference sequence). V gave up 2 bases and J gave up 0 bases, with 15 bases separating them. Building the TCR beta libraries relied on iRepertoire HTBI primers, and CDR3 regions underwent Arm-PCR. TCRdb called the multiplex PCR reads again in MiXCR, with one record for every CDR3 protein. The sample includes around 250,000 distinct CDR3 sequences, 15% to 20% seen only once; the top ten take about 14%. The same sample was also used in a study of T cells in Graves' hyperthyroidism and ophthalmopathy. As that report states: An initial round of RT-PCR targeting the TCR CDR3 relied on the HTBI primer set. Ophthalmopathy was told apart from stable hyperthyroidism by a 13 V-J model.

This chain joins TRBV20-1 and TRBJ2-3; the D is unclear. Sequences were derived from peripheral blood mononuclear cells (PBMCs), sampled at new diagnosis, from a patient treated with antithyroid drugs. The origin of this receptor is a woman under 40 with Graves disease. The chain's CDR3 is CSARPSRSLSTDTQYF. Here the CDR3 DNA reads TGCAGTGCTAGACCCTCGCGGTCCCTAAGCACAGATACGCAGTATTTT.